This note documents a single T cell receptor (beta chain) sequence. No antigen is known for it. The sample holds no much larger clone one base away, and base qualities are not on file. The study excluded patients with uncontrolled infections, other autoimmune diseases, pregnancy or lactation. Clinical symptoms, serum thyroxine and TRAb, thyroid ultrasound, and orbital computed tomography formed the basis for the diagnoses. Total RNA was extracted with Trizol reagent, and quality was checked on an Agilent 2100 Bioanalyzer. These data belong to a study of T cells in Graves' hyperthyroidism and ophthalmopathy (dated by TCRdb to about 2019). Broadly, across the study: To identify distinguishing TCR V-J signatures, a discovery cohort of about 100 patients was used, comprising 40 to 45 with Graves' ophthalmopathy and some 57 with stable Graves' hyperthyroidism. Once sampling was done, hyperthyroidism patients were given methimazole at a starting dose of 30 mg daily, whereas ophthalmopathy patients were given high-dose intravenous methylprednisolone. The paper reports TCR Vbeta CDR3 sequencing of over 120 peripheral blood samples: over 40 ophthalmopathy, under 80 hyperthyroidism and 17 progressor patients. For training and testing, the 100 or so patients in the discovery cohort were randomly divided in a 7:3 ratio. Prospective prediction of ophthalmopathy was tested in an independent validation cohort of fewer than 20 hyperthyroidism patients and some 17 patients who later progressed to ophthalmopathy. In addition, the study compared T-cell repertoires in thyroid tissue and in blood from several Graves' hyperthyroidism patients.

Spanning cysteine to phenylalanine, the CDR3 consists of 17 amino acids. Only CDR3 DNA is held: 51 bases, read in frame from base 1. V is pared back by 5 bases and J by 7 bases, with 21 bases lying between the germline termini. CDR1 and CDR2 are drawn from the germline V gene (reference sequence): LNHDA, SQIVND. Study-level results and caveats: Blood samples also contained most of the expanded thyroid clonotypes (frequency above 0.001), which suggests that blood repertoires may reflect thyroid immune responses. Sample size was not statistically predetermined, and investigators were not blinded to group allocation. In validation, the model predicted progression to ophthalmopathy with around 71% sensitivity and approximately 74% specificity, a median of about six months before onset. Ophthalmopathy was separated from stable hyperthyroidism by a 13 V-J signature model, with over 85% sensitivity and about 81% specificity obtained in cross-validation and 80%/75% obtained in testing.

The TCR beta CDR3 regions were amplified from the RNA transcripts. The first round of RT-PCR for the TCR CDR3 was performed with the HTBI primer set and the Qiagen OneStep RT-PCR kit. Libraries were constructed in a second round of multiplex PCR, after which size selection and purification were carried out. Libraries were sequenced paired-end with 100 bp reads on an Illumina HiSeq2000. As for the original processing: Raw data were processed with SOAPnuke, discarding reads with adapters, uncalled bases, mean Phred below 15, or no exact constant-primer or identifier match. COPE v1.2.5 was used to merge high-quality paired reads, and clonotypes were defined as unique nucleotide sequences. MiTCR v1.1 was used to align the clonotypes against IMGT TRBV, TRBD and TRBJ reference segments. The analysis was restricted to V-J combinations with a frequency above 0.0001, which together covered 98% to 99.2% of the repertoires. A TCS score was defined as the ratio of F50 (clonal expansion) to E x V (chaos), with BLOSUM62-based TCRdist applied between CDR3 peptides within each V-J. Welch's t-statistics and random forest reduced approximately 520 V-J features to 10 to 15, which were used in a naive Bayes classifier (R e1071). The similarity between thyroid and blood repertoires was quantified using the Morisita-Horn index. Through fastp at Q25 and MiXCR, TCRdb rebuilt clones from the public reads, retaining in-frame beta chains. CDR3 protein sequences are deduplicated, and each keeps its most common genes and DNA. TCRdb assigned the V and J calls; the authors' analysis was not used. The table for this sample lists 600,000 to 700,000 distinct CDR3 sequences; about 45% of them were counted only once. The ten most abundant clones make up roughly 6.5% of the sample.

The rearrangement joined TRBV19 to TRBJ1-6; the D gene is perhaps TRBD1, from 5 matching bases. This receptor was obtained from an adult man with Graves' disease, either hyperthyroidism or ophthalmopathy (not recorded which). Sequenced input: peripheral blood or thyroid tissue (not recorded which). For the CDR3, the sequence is CASSVGKGTAVNSPLHF. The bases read TGTGCCAGTAGTGTTGGGAAGGGGACGGCGGTGAATTCACCCCTCCACTTT. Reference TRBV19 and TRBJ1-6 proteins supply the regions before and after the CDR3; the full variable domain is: DGGITQSPKYLFRKEGQNVTLSCEQNLNHDAMYWYRQDPGQGLRLIYYSQIVNDFQKGDIAEGYSVSREKKESFPLTVTSAQKNPTAFYLCASSVGKGTAVNSPLHFGNGTRLTVT.